This passage covers 6 T cell receptor beta chains from one sample sequenced in a study of control samples from healthy donors and cancer patients (dated by TCRdb to the early 2020s). The library was produced with the immunoSEQ multiplex PCR assay. What TCRdb holds here is the immuneACCESS table cut down to in-frame rearrangements. Part of the clones is not present; checked against another copy, under half of the missing clones reflect an unresolved V gene, and the others are unexplained. For this sample there are tens of thousands of clones; 65% to 85% appear just once. In total, the top ten clones hold roughly 40% of the sample. Sequenced sample: PBMCs. The receptors were gathered from a man between 65 and 80 years old with lung cancer.

This sequence joins TRBV7-8 and TRBJ1-4; D is uncertain. V was pared by 5 bases and J by 0 bases, with 10 bases between. The CDR3 totals 15 residues. Germline loops: CDR1 SGHVS, CDR2 FQNEAQ. As DNA, the CDR3 is TGTGCCAGCAGCCCGACGGCCCCAACTAATGAAAAACTGTTTTTT. Protein: CASSPTAPTNEKLFF.

This chain joins TRBV6-2 or TRBV6-3 and TRBJ1-1; D call uncertain. The V end lost 3 bases, the J end lost 1 base, and 9 bases lay between the germline ends. CDR3 length: 14 residues. The germline CDR1 and CDR2 sequences are MNHEY and SVGEGT. DNA of the CDR3: TGTGCCAGCAGTTATGGACCCGGGAACACTGAAGCTTTCTTT. It specifies CASSYGPGNTEAFF.

The V and J genes are TRBV11-2 and TRBJ1-3, with D unresolved. Looked up from germline, CDR1 is SGHAT and CDR2 is FQNNGV. This CDR3 spans 12 amino acids. Deletions cut 3 bases from V and 7 bases from J, with 7 bases between. The CDR3 region has the DNA TGTGCCAGCAGCTTCGAAAAGAACACCATATATTTT. It yields the protein CASSFEKNTIYF.

The chain couples TRBV29-1 to TRBJ2-1; 11 bases are shared with TRBD1. This CDR3 spans 14 amino acids. Germline CDR1 and CDR2: SQVTM and ANQGSEA. With V trimmed by 5 bases and J by 4 bases, 4 bases remained unmatched. The CDR3 loop is CSVLGQGAYNEQFF. The CDR3 DNA is TGCAGCGTTCTCGGACAGGGGGCGTACAATGAGCAGTTCTTC.

This clone was counted a single time. This rearrangement joins TRBV5-6 to TRBJ1-1; 8 nucleotides line up with TRBD1. The germline gives CDR1 SGHDT, CDR2 YYEEEE. This CDR3 is 18 amino acids long. Unmatched junction bases numbered 13, after V lost 2 bases and J lost 1 base. The DNA for the CDR3 is TGTGCCAGCAGCTTATACAGGGGGGCCTCACACCAGAACACTGAAGCTTTCTTT. It codes for CASSLYRGASHQNTEAFF.

V and J are TRBV19 and TRBJ2-5; no clear D. Trimming took off 0 bases at V and 2 bases at J, with 10 bases between the two ends. The CDR3 is made up of 15 amino acids. CDR1 and CDR2 from the germline V gene are LNHDA and SQIVND (reference sequence). CDR3 DNA sequence: TGTGCCAGTAGTATAGATCTGGGCAGGCAAGAGACCCAGTACTTC. Translation: CASSIDLGRQETQYF.